The clone carrying this T cell receptor (beta chain) was counted only a few times. This record comes from a study of beta chain features in type 1 diabetes. Study overall: Age and gender were similar between patients and healthy donors, as were cell yields.

Trimming cost V 6 bases and J 6 bases; bases outside gene matches: 12. The CDR3 consists of 17 residues. cDNA synthesis used the whole RNA isolate, giving expressed TCRB sequences. Measured with immunoSEQ multiplex PCR; TCRdb has only the in-frame clones, and not every one. This table has 970,000 or so clones, about a sixth appearing once. The material sequenced was naive CD4+ T cells from blood. The V call is TRBV23-1, the J call TRBJ2-1; 12 bases are a match to TRBD2. TRBV23-1 is an ORF for which the function is uncertain. The sequence came from a woman in her late teens or twenties in good health. Written as DNA, the CDR3 is TGCGCCAGCAGCCCCGGGACTAGCGGGCCGAACGGCAATGAGCAGTTCTTC. The encoded protein is CASSPGTSGPNGNEQFF.